The 10 T cell receptor beta chains given below trace back to one sample, sequenced in a study of T cells in Graves' hyperthyroidism and ophthalmopathy. Amplification of TCR beta CDR3 regions used RNA as the template. An initial round of RT-PCR targeting the TCR CDR3 relied on the HTBI primer set. TCRdb passed the multiplex PCR reads through MiXCR, listing each CDR3 protein once. The table lists hundreds of thousands of distinct CDR3 sequences, approximately 42% of them singletons. Input material: peripheral blood or thyroid tissue (not recorded which). These TCRs come from an adult man with Graves' disease, either hyperthyroidism or ophthalmopathy (not recorded which).

As for this clonotype: A clone one base away is much larger, so this may be a read error. The chain recombines TRBV29-1 with TRBJ1-2; 10 bases align to TRBD1. The CDR3 length is 14 residues. CDR1 SQVTM and CDR2 ANQGSEA come from the germline V gene. V shed 7 bases, J shed 0 bases, and the junction held 5 bases outside the gene matches. CDR3 protein: CSARQGAANYGYTF. CDR3 in DNA: TGCAGCGCAAGACAGGGGGCGGCTAACTATGGCTACACCTTC.

This clonotype was detected ten times or more. V usage is TRBV7-8 and J usage is TRBJ1-4; D unclear. CDR3 size: 14 residues. Looked up from germline, CDR1 is SGHVS and CDR2 is FQNEAQ. V shed 2 bases and J shed 5 bases, with 9 bases lying between them. CDR3 DNA: TGTGCCAGCAGCTTACAAGATGTGAATGAAAAACTGTTTTTT. Its protein is CASSLQDVNEKLFF.

This clonotype has just a few counts. The chain is built from TRBV7-9 and TRBJ2-5; 13 nucleotides align to TRBD2. Germline values: CDR1 SEHNR, CDR2 FQNEAQ (reference sequence). The CDR3 has 15 residues. V lost 5 bases to trimming and J lost 5 bases; unmatched junction nucleotides: 5. The CDR3 DNA is TGTGCCAGCAGCCCACTAGCGGGGGGGTTTGAGACCCAGTACTTC. Translation: CASSPLAGGFETQYF.

This clonotype showed up many times. An end of the junction does not agree with germline; a read error may underlie this. The chain joins TRBV5-1 to TRBJ1-5, with 10 bases aligning to TRBD1. CDR3 length: 15 amino acids. Looked up from germline, CDR1 is SGHRS and CDR2 is YFSETQ. CDR3 DNA: TGTGCCAGCAGCATCGGGACAGGGGGCAATCAGCCCCAGCATTTT. This encodes CASSIGTGGNQPQHF.

This clonotype was observed a handful of times. V gene TRBV7-9 combines with J gene TRBJ1-3, with D uncertain. Trimming shortened V by 1 base and J by 4 bases, and 8 bases separated the two germline ends. The CDR3 runs 14 residues. Germline-derived CDR1 and CDR2 are SEHNR and FQNEAQ (reference sequence). The CDR3 here is CASSLVAVGNTIYF. The CDR3 region has the DNA TGTGCCAGCAGCTTAGTGGCAGTGGGAAACACCATATATTTT.

This clonotype was recorded many times. The CDR3 protein is CASSISAGVNTEAFF. As DNA, the CDR3 is TGTGCCAGTAGTATTTCGGCAGGGGTGAACACTGAAGCTTTCTTT. The chain combines TRBV19 with TRBJ1-1; possibly TRBD1 for D (6 bases). The CDR3 loop spans 15 amino acids. From germline, CDR1 is LNHDA and CDR2 SQIVND (reference sequence). V was pared by 3 bases and J by 0 bases, with 11 bases between. Drawing the rest from reference TRBV19 and TRBJ1-1, the complete variable domain is DGGITQSPKYLFRKEGQNVTLSCEQNLNHDAMYWYRQDPGQGLRLIYYSQIVNDFQKGDIAEGYSVSREKKESFPLTVTSAQKNPTAFYLCASSISAGVNTEAFFGQGTRLTVV.

This clonotype was counted only a few times. A much larger clone sits a single nucleotide away, making a read error possible. The rearrangement uses TRBV7-2 and TRBJ1-5, with 11 positions matching TRBD1. The CDR3 spans 15 residues. V was pared by 4 bases and J by 6 bases, with 5 bases of the junction left unmatched. CDR1 is SGHTA, CDR2 FQGNSA, per germline. CDR3 residues: CASSSEGQGAQPQHF. The CDR3, as DNA: TGTGCCAGCAGCTCAGAAGGACAGGGGGCTCAGCCCCAGCATTTT. Full variable domain (remainder filled in from reference TRBV7-2 and TRBJ1-5): GAGVSQSPSNKVTEKGKDVELRCDPISGHTALYWYRQSLGQGLEFLIYFQGNSAPDKSGLPSDRFSAERTGGSVSTLTIQRTQQEDSAVYLCASSSEGQGAQPQHFGDGTRLSIL.

This clonotype was found a few times. The V gene is TRBV19, the J gene TRBJ1-1, with a weak D call TRBD1 (5 bases). V lost 3 bases and J lost 3, with 11 bases in between. The CDR3 runs to 14 residues. CDR1 and CDR2 from the germline V gene are LNHDA and SQIVND (reference sequence). Written as DNA, the CDR3 is TGTGCCAGTAGTATCCGGGGACGGGACACTGAAGCTTTCTTT. This translates into CASSIRGRDTEAFF. The whole variable domain, filled in from reference TRBV19 and TRBJ1-1, reads DGGITQSPKYLFRKEGQNVTLSCEQNLNHDAMYWYRQDPGQGLRLIYYSQIVNDFQKGDIAEGYSVSREKKESFPLTVTSAQKNPTAFYLCASSIRGRDTEAFFGQGTRLTVV.

This clonotype showed up just a few times. CDR3 in amino acids: CASSQGIFTLHF. CDR3 nucleotide sequence: TGTGCCAGCAGCCAAGGGATTTTCACCCTCCACTTT. This chain uses TRBV14 with TRBJ1-6; D uncertain. The CDR3 extends over 12 amino acids. CDR1 is SGHDN and CDR2 is FVKESK in the germline V gene. The germline V and J ends were trimmed by 1 base and 14 bases, with 9 bases remaining between them. Based on the CDR3 plus reference TRBV14 and TRBJ1-6, the full variable domain is EAGVTQFPSHSVIEKGQTVTLRCDPISGHDNLYWYRRVMGKEIKFLLHFVKESKQDESGMPNNRFLAERTGGTYSTLKVQPAELEDSGVYFCASSQGIFTLHFGNGTRLTVT.

J is TRBJ1-3 and V is TRBV7-3, with D hard to call. Germline CDR1 reads SGHTA; CDR2 reads FQGTGA. CDR3 length: 15 residues. Trimming cost V 5 bases and J 0 bases, with 11 bases left between them. CDR3 sequence (DNA): TGTGCCAGCAGCGAACAGCGCGACTCTGGAAACACCATATATTTT. This sequence encodes CASSEQRDSGNTIYF.